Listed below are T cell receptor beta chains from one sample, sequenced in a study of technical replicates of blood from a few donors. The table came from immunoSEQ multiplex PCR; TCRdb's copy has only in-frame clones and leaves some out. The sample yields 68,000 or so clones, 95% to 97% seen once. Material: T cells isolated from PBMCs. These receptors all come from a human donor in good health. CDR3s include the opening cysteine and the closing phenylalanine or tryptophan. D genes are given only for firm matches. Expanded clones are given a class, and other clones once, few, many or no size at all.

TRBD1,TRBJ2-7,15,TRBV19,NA,TGTGCCAGTAGTACGAGGGACAGTACCATATACGAGCAGTACTTC,CASSTRDSTIYEQYF
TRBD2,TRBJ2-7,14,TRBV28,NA,TGTGCCAGCAGTTTAAGCGGGAGCGCAAACGAGCAGTACTTC,CASSLSGSANEQYF
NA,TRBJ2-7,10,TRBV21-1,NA,TGTGCCAGCCTCCGAGGTGAGCAGTACTTC,CASLRGEQYF
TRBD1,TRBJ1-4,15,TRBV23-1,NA,TGCGCCAGCAGTCACCCCGGGACAGGGGGCGAAAAACTGTTTTTT,CASSHPGTGGEKLFF
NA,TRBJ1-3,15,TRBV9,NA,TGTGCCAGCAGCGTAGGACAATACTCTGGAAACACCATATATTTT,CASSVGQYSGNTIYF
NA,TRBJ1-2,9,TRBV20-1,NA,TGCAGTGCTAACGGGGGCTACACCTTC,CSANGGYTF
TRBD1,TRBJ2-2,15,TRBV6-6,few,TGTGCCAGCAGCGCCGGGACAGGGAGCACCGGGGAGCTGTTTTTT,CASSAGTGSTGELFF
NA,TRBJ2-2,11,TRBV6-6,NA,TGTGCCAGTATAAACACCGGGGAGCTGTTTTTT,CASINTGELFF
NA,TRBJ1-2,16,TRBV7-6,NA,TGTGCCAGCAGCTTAGAAGGATGGGGGGGGCAGGATGGCTACACCTTC,CASSLEGWGGQDGYTF
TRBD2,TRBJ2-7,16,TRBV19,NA,TGTGCCAGTAGTTACATGGCGGGAGCCCTCTCCTACGAGCAGTACTTC,CASSYMAGALSYEQYF
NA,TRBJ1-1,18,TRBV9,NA,TGTGCCAGCAGCAAGACACCACAATCAAACCATTTGAACACTGAAGCTTTCTTT,CASSKTPQSNHLNTEAFF
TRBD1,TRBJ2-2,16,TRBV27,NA,TGTGCCAGCAGTTTAAGGGGACAGGGGGGTACCGGGGAGCTGTTTTTT,CASSLRGQGGTGELFF
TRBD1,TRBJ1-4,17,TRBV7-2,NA,TGTGCCAGCAGCTTAGAGCACAGGGGATCTACTAATGAAAAACTGTTTTTT,CASSLEHRGSTNEKLFF
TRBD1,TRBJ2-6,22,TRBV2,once,TGTGCCAGCAGCCTAACCTCGCGCGTCTCAGACAGGGTGGGACCTGGGGCCAACGTCCTGACTTTC,CASSLTSRVSDRVGPGANVLTF
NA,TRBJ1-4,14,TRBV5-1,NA,TGCGCCAGCAGCGTAAGGGGAACTAATGAAAAACTGTTTTTT,CASSVRGTNEKLFF
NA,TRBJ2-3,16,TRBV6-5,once,TGTGCCAGCAGTTACTCGACGGGTCCAGGGGTTGATACGCAGTATTTT,CASSYSTGPGVDTQYF
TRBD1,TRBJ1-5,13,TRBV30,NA,TGTGCCTTAAAGACGGACAGGGGGCATCCCCAGCATTTT,CALKTDRGHPQHF
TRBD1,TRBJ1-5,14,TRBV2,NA,TGTGCCACCTCGGTGGAGGGGGCTCGGCAGCCCCAGCATTTT,CATSVEGARQPQHF